This T cell receptor beta chain emerged from a study of blood T cell repertoires in COVID-19. TCRdb's table, derived via immunoSEQ multiplex PCR, lists solely in-frame clones and lacks some. This sample yields tens of thousands of clones, of which roughly 88% are seen a single time; approximately 3.9% belongs to the top ten. Germline V gene sequence: CDR1 SSHAT, CDR2 FNYEAQ (reference sequence). The CDR3 loop spans 14 amino acids. This clone was found a few times. Mismatch with germline at one junction end may stem from a read error. The sample consisted of peripheral blood. This TCR came from a man between 65 and 85 years old with acute or convalescent COVID-19. V gene TRBV7-7 combines with J gene TRBJ1-1, with D possibly being TRBD1 (5 bases). In DNA form, the CDR3 reads TGTGCTAGCAGCTTGACACCCCAGGGAATTGAAGCTTTCTTT. Protein product: CASSLTPQGIEAFF.